Following are 7 T cell receptor beta chains from one sample sequenced in a study of post-analysis software for immune sequencing data. Findings and limits, study-wide: Comparison of patients with controls showed 4 to 6 TRBV segments more frequent in patients, TRBV5-6, TRBV5-1 and TRBV20-1 among them.

cDNA libraries for TCR beta contained unique molecular identifiers. MiXCR, applied by TCRdb to the PCR reads, yields one record per CDR3 protein. The repertoire holds under 900,000 distinct CDR3 sequences, with under 70% as singletons. No cognate antigen is known for these TCRs. Sequenced material: blood. These receptors originate from a girl under 18 with multiple sclerosis.

Ten or more counts support this clonotype. The chain carries TRBV2 and TRBJ2-7; tentative D call: TRBD1 (6 bases). The length of the CDR3 is 12 residues. Germline CDR1 is SNHLY and CDR2 is FYNNEI. Trimming removed 4 bases from V and 7 bases from J, with 11 bases in between. CDR3 in DNA: TGTGCCAGCAGTGTGACAGGAGGAGAGCAGTACTTC. It specifies CASSVTGGEQYF.

This clonotype was counted a few times. V gene TRBV28 combines with J gene TRBJ1-5; D is possibly TRBD1 (6 bases). Trimming stripped 3 bases from V and 3 bases from J, with 9 bases between. There are 14 residues in the CDR3. Germline V gene data show CDR1 as MDHEN and CDR2 as SYDVKM. CDR3 region: CASSLGAVNQPQHF. CDR3 DNA: TGTGCCAGCAGTTTGGGGGCAGTCAATCAGCCCCAGCATTTT.

This clonotype was seen a handful of times. CDR3 amino acids: CASSLFGSIYNEQFF. The CDR3 nucleotides read TGTGCCAGCAGTTTGTTCGGCTCGATCTACAATGAGCAGTTCTTC. V gene TRBV12-3 or TRBV12-4 combines with J gene TRBJ2-1; D gene ambiguous. The CDR3 extends over 15 amino acids. Trimming left V 3 bases short and J 3 bases short, with 12 bases between.

The chain employs TRBV2 and TRBJ2-1; D is perhaps TRBD1 (7 bases). CDR1 is SNHLY and CDR2 is FYNNEI in the germline V gene. Trimming removed 6 bases at V and 5 bases at J, with 20 bases between. The CDR3 sequence is 16 residues long. CDR3 DNA: TGTGCCAGCAGACCGGGACAGCCGGGGGCCCACAATGAGCAGTTCTTC. This sequence encodes CASRPGQPGAHNEQFF.

This chain uses TRBV12-5 with TRBJ2-1; a possible D gene is TRBD2 (5 bases). V was cut by 0 bases and J by 0 bases, with 9 bases left in between. The CDR3 is 16 amino acids. Germline-derived CDR1 and CDR2 are LGHNT and FRNRAP. The CDR3 region is CASGLVSRDSYNEQFF. CDR3 sequence (DNA): TGTGCTAGTGGTTTGGTAAGTCGGGACTCCTACAATGAGCAGTTCTTC.

Only a few counts were recorded for this clonotype. Relative to the germline gene, one junction end is altered; a read error may explain this. The chain has TRBV5-1 and TRBJ2-5; 11 positions match TRBD2. TRBJ2-7 explains the end of the DNA better; the J call may be wrong. The CDR3 runs 16 residues. Germline CDR1 and CDR2: SGHRS and YFSETQ. The DNA for the CDR3 is TGTGCCAGCAGCCTAGCCGGGACTAGCGGTACCTACGAGCAGTACTTC. Translated: CASSLAGTSGTYEQYF.

In this sample, this clonotype turned up once. The chain couples TRBV10-3 to TRBJ2-6; tentatively, D is TRBD1 (6 bases). The CDR3 is 16 residues long. Germline V CDR1 and CDR2: ENHRY, SYGVKD. The V end lost 6 bases, the J end lost 0 bases, and 12 bases lay between the germline ends. For the CDR3, the DNA is TGTGCCATCAGCCGAACAGGGAACTCTGGGGCCAACGTCCTGACTTTC. Translated, it gives CAISRTGNSGANVLTF.